Each of the 17 T cell receptor beta chains below was sequenced from the same sample in a study of OX40 agonist ivuxolimab in advanced cancers. Data came from immunoSEQ multiplex PCR; TCRdb stores just in-frame clones and leaves some out. The sample has over 35,000 clones, 80% seen once; the top ten hold 3.5% to 5%. The starting material was CD4+ or CD8+ T cells sorted from blood, obtained in a trial of the OX40 agonist ivuxolimab. These receptors were taken from an adult with an advanced solid tumor such as melanoma, head and neck, liver or kidney cancer.

There are a few counts of this clone. The chain combines TRBV19 with TRBJ2-1; 7 nucleotides agree with TRBD2. The CDR3 runs to 16 residues. J was trimmed by 2 bases and V by 4 bases; bases with no gene match: 8. CDR1 and CDR2 from the germline V gene are LNHDA and SQIVND (reference sequence). This CDR3 reads CASSNLREYTYNEQFF. CDR3 nucleotides: TGTGCCAGTAGTAATTTGCGGGAGTATACCTACAATGAGCAGTTCTTC.

J is TRBJ2-3 and V is TRBV6-1; D is perhaps TRBD1 or TRBD2 (5 bases each). Trimming removed 5 bases at V and 1 base at J, with 10 bases between. The CDR3 extends over 14 amino acids. The V gene's germline CDR1 is MNHNS and CDR2 SASEGT. The CDR3 DNA sequence: TGTGCCAGCAGTTTGCAGGGAGGCACAGATACGCAGTATTTT. Its protein is CASSLQGGTDTQYF.

The gene calls are TRBV4-1 and TRBJ2-7; perhaps D is TRBD1 or TRBD2 (6 bases each). The CDR3 consists of 17 residues. Germline lookup yields CDR1 MGHRA and CDR2 YSYEKL. V lost 1 base to trimming and J lost 4 bases, with 20 bases between them. CDR3 sequence reads: CASSQVVARRGVYEQYF. CDR3 sequence (DNA): TGCGCCAGCAGCCAAGTTGTCGCAAGGAGGGGGGTTTACGAGCAGTACTTC.

V usage is TRBV29-1 and J usage is TRBJ2-1; possibly TRBD2 for D (5 bases). Germline V gives CDR1 SQVTM, CDR2 ANQGSEA. The V end lost 4 bases, the J end lost 9 bases, and 7 bases lay between the germline ends. The CDR3 contains 10 residues. This chain's CDR3 is CSVGEGEQFF. Here the CDR3 DNA reads TGCAGCGTTGGTGAGGGTGAGCAGTTCTTC.

The V and J genes are TRBV18 and TRBJ2-7; D is perhaps TRBD1 (6 bases). Germline V gene data show CDR1 as KGHSH and CDR2 as LQKENI. The CDR3 totals 12 residues. Trimming cost V 4 bases and J 5 bases, with 9 bases left between them. Here the CDR3 reads CASSHGQHEQYF. As DNA, the CDR3 is TGTGCCAGCTCACACGGACAGCACGAGCAGTACTTC.

The chain has TRBV27 and TRBJ2-3, with 9 bases identical to TRBD1. Trimming took 5 bases from V and 4 from J; bases not matched to a gene: 13. This CDR3 comprises 17 residues. Germline lookup yields CDR1 MNHEY and CDR2 SMNVEV (reference sequence). This chain's CDR3 is CASSPKTGQGVADTQYF. For the CDR3, the DNA is TGTGCCAGCAGTCCCAAAACGGGACAGGGAGTGGCAGATACGCAGTATTTT.

The J gene is TRBJ2-6, the V gene TRBV6-1; D call uncertain. The CDR3 runs to 18 residues. The V gene lost 2 bases and the J gene lost 4 bases, with 18 bases spanning the gap. The germline gives CDR1 MNHNS, CDR2 SASEGT. The CDR3 sequence: CASSELKGLRAGANVLTF. The CDR3 nucleotides are TGTGCCAGCAGTGAATTAAAAGGTCTACGGGCCGGGGCCAACGTCCTGACTTTC.

V and J are TRBV2 and TRBJ1-4; D gene ambiguous. This CDR3 has 13 amino acids. The V end lost 8 bases, the J end lost 0 bases, and 7 bases lay between the germline ends. The germline V gene has CDR1 SNHLY and CDR2 FYNNEI. CDR3 DNA: TGTGCCAGCCAGAAAGCAACTAATGAAAAACTGTTTTTT. It specifies CASQKATNEKLFF. Variable domain in full (rest from reference TRBV2 and TRBJ1-4): EPEVTQTPSHQVTQMGQEVILRCVPISNHLYFYWYRQILGQKVEFLVSFYNNEISEKSEIFDDQFSVERPDGSNFTLKIRSTKLEDSAMYFCASQKATNEKLFFGSGTQLSVL.

This rearrangement joins TRBV7-9 to TRBJ2-1; 8 bases are shared with TRBD2. Germline CDR1 reads SEHNR; CDR2 reads FQNEAQ (reference sequence). With V trimmed by 5 bases and J by 2 bases, 5 bases remained unmatched. This CDR3 has 15 amino acids. The CDR3 sequence is CASSPGGGPYNEQFF. DNA for the CDR3: TGTGCCAGCAGCCCCGGGGGGGGGCCCTACAATGAGCAGTTCTTC.

The chain recombines TRBV20-1 with TRBJ2-3; D is unclear. The CDR3 covers 11 residues. Per the germline V gene, CDR1 is DFQATT and CDR2 is SNEGSKA (reference sequence). V gave up 4 bases and J gave up 4 bases, with 6 bases separating them. The CDR3 is CSATKSDTQYF. The CDR3 coding sequence is TGCAGTGCTACTAAATCAGATACGCAGTATTTT.

This sequence joins TRBV6-5 and TRBJ2-3; 8 bases line up with TRBD2. Germline CDR1 and CDR2: MNHEY and SVGAGI. This CDR3 spans 16 amino acids. The V and J ends lost 4 bases and 2 bases, in that order; junction bases with no gene match: 8. The CDR3 loop reads CASSSQLADTTDTQYF. The CDR3 nucleotides are TGTGCCAGCAGTTCCCAACTAGCGGACACCACAGATACGCAGTATTTT.

J is TRBJ1-2 and V is TRBV7-2; D is ambiguous. V dropped 3 bases and J dropped 4 bases, with 9 bases sitting between them. The CDR3 has 13 residues. CDR1 and CDR2 from the germline V gene are SGHTA and FQGNSA. The chain's CDR3 is CASSFGRSYGYTF. The DNA of the CDR3 is TGTGCCAGCAGCTTCGGACGGAGCTATGGCTACACCTTC.

The chain couples TRBV28 to TRBJ2-4, with a possible D match to TRBD2 (5 bases). Trimming shortened V by 5 bases and J by 3 bases, and 11 bases separated the two germline ends. Germline assignment: CDR1 MDHEN and CDR2 SYDVKM. The CDR3 is made up of 14 amino acids. The CDR3 DNA sequence: TGTGCCAGCAGTCCTGCCGGGAACAAAAACATTCAGTACTTC. Residues: CASSPAGNKNIQYF.

The rearrangement uses TRBV20-1 and TRBJ1-2, with D possibly TRBD1 on 6 matching bases. Germline values: CDR1 DFQATT, CDR2 SNEGSKA (reference sequence). CDR3 size: 11 residues. Trimming took off 6 bases at V and 8 bases at J, with 13 bases between the two ends. Here the CDR3 reads CSAATGFGYTF. Here the CDR3 DNA reads TGCAGTGCGGCTACAGGGTTCGGCTACACCTTC.

This chain uses TRBV5-6 with TRBJ2-7; D possibly corresponds to TRBD1 (6 bases). Per the germline V gene, CDR1 is SGHDT and CDR2 is YYEEEE. With 5 bases removed from V and 4 bases from J, the gap between germline ends came to 10 bases. There are 12 residues in the CDR3. CDR3 protein: CASSKTGYEQYF. CDR3 in DNA: TGTGCCAGCAGTAAAACAGGGTACGAGCAGTACTTC.

This clone was detected once. The rearrangement links TRBV11-2 to TRBJ1-5; D ambiguous. The germline V gene has CDR1 SGHAT and CDR2 FQNNGV. This CDR3 comprises 15 residues. Between the trimmed V and J ends, which lost 1 base and 7 bases, there was a span of 14 bases. CDR3 protein: CASSLGPGLWQPQHF. The CDR3 nucleotides read TGTGCCAGCAGCTTAGGGCCGGGGTTGTGGCAGCCCCAGCATTTT.

The chain employs TRBV27 and TRBJ2-3; 14 bases map to TRBD2. This CDR3 contains 19 residues. V was pared by 4 bases and J by 3 bases, with 12 bases of the junction left unmatched. In germline, CDR1 is MNHEY, CDR2 SMNVEV (reference sequence). For the CDR3, the DNA is TGTGCCAGCAGTTCCGGGACTAGCGGGGGACCGCCGGATACAGATACGCAGTATTTT. Its translation: CASSSGTSGGPPDTDTQYF.